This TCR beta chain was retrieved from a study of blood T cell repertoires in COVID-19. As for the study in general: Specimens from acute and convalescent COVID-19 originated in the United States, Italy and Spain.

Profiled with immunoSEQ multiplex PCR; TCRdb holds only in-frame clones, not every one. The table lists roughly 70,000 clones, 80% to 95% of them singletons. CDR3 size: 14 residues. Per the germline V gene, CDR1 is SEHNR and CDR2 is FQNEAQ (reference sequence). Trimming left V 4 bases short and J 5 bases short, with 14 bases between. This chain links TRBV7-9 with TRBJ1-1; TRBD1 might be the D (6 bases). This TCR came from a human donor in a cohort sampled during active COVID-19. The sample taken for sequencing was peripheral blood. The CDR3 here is CASSYTGGTTEAFF. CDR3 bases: TGTGCCAGCAGCTACACGGGGGGGACAACTGAAGCTTTCTTT.